A single count supports the clone carrying this T cell receptor (beta chain). As yet, its antigen is unknown. This specimen comes from a study of long-term antiretroviral therapy in people with HIV. Notes on the study in general: ART-treated samples gained diversity yet remained below transplant donor controls.

Runs used v3.0 of the immunoSEQ assay and were done at survey level. Produced via immunoSEQ multiplex PCR; TCRdb's table is partial and in-frame only. The table includes 30,000 to 40,000 clones, less than 98% detected once. The receptor was derived from a man aged 25 to 40 with HIV. The sequencing here drew on unsorted PBMCs, taken 6.9 years after starting antiretroviral therapy.

In nucleotides, the CDR3 is TGTGCCAGCAGCCACCAGGGTGAGGGTGAGACCCAGTACTTC. As protein: CASSHQGEGETQYF. The rearrangement uses TRBV2 and TRBJ2-5; D assignment may be TRBD1 or TRBD2 (5 bases each). V was pared by 6 bases and J by 5 bases, with 16 bases between. Germline values: CDR1 SNHLY, CDR2 FYNNEI. This CDR3 spans 14 amino acids.